Each of the 8 T cell receptor beta chains below was sequenced from the same sample in a study of blood T cell repertoires in COVID-19. Using immunoSEQ multiplex PCR, the repertoire was profiled, and TCRdb retains in-frame clones only, with some absent. The table shows 200,000 to 300,000 clones, with roughly four fifths occurring only once. Sequencing was performed on peripheral blood. Source of these receptors: a woman of 80 years or more with acute or convalescent COVID-19.

This clone was recorded a few times. V usage is TRBV12-3 or TRBV12-4 and J usage is TRBJ1-5; D gene uncertain. There are 13 residues in the CDR3. Trimming took off 2 bases at V and 4 bases at J, with 6 bases between the two ends. The CDR3 is CASSLQENQPQHF. CDR3 DNA: TGTGCCAGCAGTTTACAAGAGAATCAGCCCCAGCATTTT.

The chain employs TRBV3-1 (or the pseudogene TRBV3-2) and TRBJ2-4; D possibly corresponds to TRBD1 (6 bases). The V end was cut by 7 bases, the J end by 0 bases, with 13 bases between. This CDR3 is 15 amino acids long. The germline V gene encodes CDR1 LGHDT and CDR2 YNNKEL (reference sequence). CDR3 amino acids: CASTPRGIAKNIQYF. As DNA, the CDR3 is TGTGCCAGCACCCCGAGGGGGATAGCCAAAAACATTCAGTACTTC.

Here the CDR3 DNA reads TGTGCCAGCAGCTTAGCTCGCATTCAGTACTTC. This encodes CASSLARIQYF. V and J are TRBV7-2 and TRBJ2-4; D is unresolved. There are 11 residues in the CDR3. V gave up 0 bases and J gave up 9 bases, with 3 bases separating them. CDR1 SGHTA and CDR2 FQGNSA come from the germline V gene.

The chain joins TRBV15 to TRBJ1-3, with D hard to call. Trimming removed 4 bases at V and 0 bases at J, with 10 bases between. The V gene's germline CDR1 is LNHNV and CDR2 YYDKDF (reference sequence). This CDR3 comprises 15 residues. The DNA for the CDR3 is TGTGCCACCAGCACCATCGGGAACTCTGGAAACACCATATATTTT. It codes for CATSTIGNSGNTIYF.

This rearrangement joins TRBV3-1 (or the pseudogene TRBV3-2) to TRBJ2-1, with 12 bases fitting TRBD2. J was trimmed by 7 bases and V by 0 bases; bases with no gene match: 4. Per germline, CDR1 LGHDT and CDR2 YNNKEL (reference sequence). The CDR3 consists of 16 residues. In nucleotides, the CDR3 is TGTGCCAGCAGCCAAGAGTTGACTAGCGGGAGTAATGAGCAGTTCTTC. Amino acid sequence: CASSQELTSGSNEQFF.

CDR3 bases: TGCGCCAGCAGCTTAACACCCCAGAGCAATCAGCCCCAGCATTTT. Residues: CASSLTPQSNQPQHF. J is TRBJ1-5 and V is TRBV5-1, with D unresolved. Deletions cut 2 bases from V and 1 base from J, with 10 bases between. Germline V CDR1 and CDR2: SGHRS, YFSETQ. The CDR3 runs to 15 residues.

The chain uses TRBV10-3 and TRBJ1-1; perhaps TRBD1 as D (6 bases). Germline V gene sequence: CDR1 ENHRY, CDR2 SYGVKD. Trimming removed 7 bases at V and 1 base at J, with 10 bases between. CDR3 length: 13 residues. The CDR3 DNA reads TGTGCCATCAAGGGACATCGGAACACTGAAGCTTTCTTT. Protein sequence: CAIKGHRNTEAFF.

The chain joins TRBV6-1 to TRBJ1-6; 9 positions match TRBD1. There are 14 residues in the CDR3. CDR1 MNHNS and CDR2 SASEGT come from the germline V gene. Unmatched junction bases numbered 9, after V lost 11 bases and J lost 7 bases. The CDR3, as DNA: TGTGCCGGTTCGACCGGGACAGGGAATTCACCCCTCCACTTT. As protein: CAGSTGTGNSPLHF.